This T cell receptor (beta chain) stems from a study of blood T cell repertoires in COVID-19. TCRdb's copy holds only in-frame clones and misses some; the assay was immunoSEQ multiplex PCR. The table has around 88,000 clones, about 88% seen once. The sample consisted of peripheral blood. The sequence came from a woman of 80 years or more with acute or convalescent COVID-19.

The CDR3 protein is CASSEARGLAGDTQYF. CDR3 DNA: TGTGCCAGCAGTGAAGCGCGGGGGCTAGCGGGGGATACGCAGTATTTT. This chain uses TRBV2 with TRBJ2-3; 9 bases are a match to TRBD2. The J segment lost 6 bases and the V segment lost 0 bases, leaving 7 bases of the junction unmatched. This CDR3 has 16 amino acids. Germline V gene sequence: CDR1 SNHLY, CDR2 FYNNEI.